This T cell receptor (beta chain) was sequenced in a study of cytomegalovirus exposure and HLA in healthy donors. Broader study findings: Other equally common chains were less clonally expanded than HLA-associated TCR beta chains, a later analysis showed. A highly shared variant cluster was judged a likely technical artifact. Most TCR beta V segments were productive about 87% or about 30% of the time in an earlier analysis. Accurate prediction of HLA-A and HLA-B alleles (for most subjects) was reportedly achieved from TCR beta sequences.

PCR was performed using 60 Vbeta and 13 Jbeta primers. Clones were read by immunoSEQ multiplex PCR, and TCRdb kept only the in-frame ones, dropping some. The profile covers approximately 90,000 clones, with roughly three quarters appearing a single time and about 3.1% taken by the ten largest. The CDR3 totals 14 residues. V was shortened by 5 bases and J by 11 bases, with 21 bases between the two germline ends. The germline CDR1 and CDR2 sequences are MDHEN and SYDVKM. To note about this clone: The target antigen is unknown.

This TCR came from a man in his forties in good health and CMV-seronegative. J is TRBJ1-1 and V is TRBV28, with D perhaps TRBD1 (5 bases). Sequencing was performed on PBMCs. CDR3 loop: CASSLTHEEGRAFF. The CDR3 region has the DNA TGTGCCAGCAGTCTGACCCACGAGGAGGGGAGGGCTTTCTTT.